The 17 T cell receptor beta chains listed next were all sequenced from one sample in a study of T cell responses to AZD1222 COVID-19 vaccine. Method: immunoSEQ multiplex PCR; TCRdb's copy keeps in-frame clones and lacks some. The sample contains some 100,000 clones, approximately 91% of which appear only once. The specimen was peripheral blood, collected on day 0 of AZD1222 vaccination. The receptors were gathered from an adult in good health.

This sequence joins TRBV6-4 and TRBJ2-2, with D uncertain. CDR1 and CDR2 from the germline V gene are MRHNA and SNTAGT. The CDR3 sequence is 13 residues long. V was shortened by 4 bases and J by 4 bases, with 7 bases between the two germline ends. CDR3 region: CASSATFTGELFF. CDR3 in DNA: TGTGCCAGCAGTGCGACGTTCACCGGGGAGCTGTTTTTT.

The chain employs TRBV19 and TRBJ2-3; the D is unclear. Looked up from germline, CDR1 is LNHDA and CDR2 is SQIVND (reference sequence). The V and J ends lost 3 bases and 4 bases respectively, with 5 bases between them. The CDR3 runs 12 residues. The CDR3 spells CASSMSADTQYF. CDR3 in DNA: TGTGCCAGTAGTATGTCAGCAGATACGCAGTATTTT.

This clone was observed a few times. This sequence joins TRBV5-1 and TRBJ2-3; 10 bases are a match to TRBD2. With 2 bases clipped from V and 5 bases from J, the junction kept 5 bases outside the gene matches. This CDR3 is built from 15 residues. CDR1 and CDR2 (germline): SGHRS, YFSETQ. CDR3 region: CASSFLAGVRDTQYF. Written as DNA, the CDR3 is TGCGCCAGCAGCTTTCTAGCGGGGGTTCGAGATACGCAGTATTTT.

The V gene is TRBV7-9, the J gene TRBJ1-5; D gene unclear. Between the trimmed V and J ends, which lost 5 bases and 11 bases, there was a span of 13 bases. From germline, CDR1 is SEHNR and CDR2 FQNEAQ (reference sequence). This CDR3 contains 12 residues. CDR3 sequence (DNA): TGTGCCAGCAGCGTGGGTTCCCGGGCCCAGCATTTT. It codes for CASSVGSRAQHF. Looking up the rest from reference TRBV7-9 and TRBJ1-5 gives the full variable domain: DTGVSQNPRHKITKRGQNVTFRCDPISEHNRLYWYRQTLGQGPEFLTYFQNEAQLEKSRLLSDRFSAERPKGSFSTLEIQRTEQGDSAMYLCASSVGSRAQHFGDGTRLSIL.

The chain carries TRBV7-9 and TRBJ1-2; no firm D call. The CDR3 totals 15 residues. The ends were cut back, 1 base at V and 1 base at J, with 10 bases in the middle. The germline V gene encodes CDR1 SEHNR and CDR2 FQNEAQ (reference sequence). Here the CDR3 reads CASSLVAGINYGYTF. The CDR3 coding sequence is TGTGCCAGCAGCTTAGTGGCAGGCATTAACTATGGCTACACCTTC.

The chain couples TRBV4-2 to TRBJ2-3, with 9 bases that match TRBD2. This CDR3 has 16 residues. The germline CDR1 and CDR2 sequences are LGHNA and YNFKEQ. V shed 1 base and J 2 bases; nucleotides not matched to a gene: 4. CDR3 bases: TGTGCCAGCAGCCAAGTACCTAGCGGGAACACAGATACGCAGTATTTT. It encodes CASSQVPSGNTDTQYF.

The chain couples TRBV27 to TRBJ1-1; a weak D match, TRBD1 (6 bases). Between the trimmed V and J ends, which lost 5 bases and 8 bases, there was a span of 15 bases. The CDR3 loop spans 13 amino acids. Germline V gives CDR1 MNHEY, CDR2 SMNVEV (reference sequence). CDR3 nucleotide sequence: TGTGCCAGCAGTCCCCAGGGGCGGAGAGAAGCTTTCTTT. Encoded protein: CASSPQGRREAFF.

This clone was counted a few times. The chain uses TRBV30 and TRBJ2-1, with D possibly TRBD2 on 5 matching bases. CDR1 GTSNPN and CDR2 SVGIG come from the germline V gene (reference sequence). Trimming stripped 2 bases from V and 2 bases from J, with 13 bases between. This CDR3 is built from 15 residues. CDR3 amino acids: CAWSPMEAAYNEQFF. CDR3 bases: TGTGCCTGGAGTCCCATGGAGGCCGCCTACAATGAGCAGTTCTTC.

This chain connects TRBV28 to TRBJ1-5; TRBD1 might be the D (6 bases). The germline gives CDR1 MDHEN, CDR2 SYDVKM. This CDR3 spans 20 amino acids. V was pared by 2 bases and J by 3 bases, with 26 bases between. The CDR3: CASSLIPAHSGGGFNQPQHF. CDR3 sequence (DNA): TGTGCCAGCAGTTTAATCCCCGCCCATAGTGGGGGCGGTTTCAATCAGCCCCAGCATTTT.

V gene TRBV5-1 combines with J gene TRBJ2-5, with 7 bases matching TRBD2. The CDR3 runs 14 residues. Trimming cost V 1 base and J 1 base; bases outside gene matches: 1. Per the germline V gene, CDR1 is SGHRS and CDR2 is YFSETQ. The CDR3 here is CASSLPSGQETQYF. The CDR3 region has the DNA TGCGCCAGCAGCTTGCCTAGCGGCCAAGAGACCCAGTACTTC.

This sequence joins TRBV7-9 and TRBJ1-4; no reliable D call. Germline loops: CDR1 SEHNR, CDR2 FQNEAQ (reference sequence). The CDR3 has 15 residues. V dropped 1 base and J dropped 3 bases, with 9 bases sitting between them. The CDR3: CASSLGRPANEKLFF. The CDR3 DNA follows: TGTGCCAGCAGCTTAGGTCGGCCGGCTAATGAAAAACTGTTTTTT.

The chain links TRBV4-2 to TRBJ2-3, with unresolved D. Germline CDR1 reads LGHNA; CDR2 reads YNFKEQ. V lost 1 base and J lost 4, with 6 bases in between. This CDR3 spans 13 amino acids. The DNA for the CDR3 is TGTGCCAGCAGCCAAGGTACTTCAGATACGCAGTATTTT. Translating it yields CASSQGTSDTQYF.

V usage is TRBV11-1 and J usage is TRBJ2-5; the D gene is possibly TRBD2 (5 bases). Deletions cut 2 bases from V and 5 bases from J, with 15 bases between. Germline-derived CDR1 and CDR2 are SGHAT and FQDESV (reference sequence). CDR3 size: 15 residues. The CDR3 coding sequence is TGTGCCAGCAGCTTAAGCCTGGAGCGAGGGGAGACCCAGTACTTC. Translated: CASSLSLERGETQYF.

The chain uses TRBV5-8 and TRBJ1-1, with 8 bases matching TRBD1. The CDR3 contains 15 residues. V was clipped by 0 bases and J by 4 bases; unmatched bases: 5. CDR1 SGHTS and CDR2 YDEGEE come from the germline V gene. CDR3 region: CASSLEWTGSTEAFF. The CDR3, as DNA: TGTGCCAGCAGCTTGGAGTGGACAGGGAGCACTGAAGCTTTCTTT.

This rearrangement joins TRBV11-3 to TRBJ1-2; D gene uncertain. This CDR3 comprises 18 residues. Deletions cut 5 bases from V and 1 base from J, with 23 bases between. CDR1 is SGHNT and CDR2 is YENEEA in the germline V gene. CDR3 nucleotides: TGTGCCAGCAGCGCCAGCGAGGGTCGTCTACCTAATAACTATGGCTACACCTTC. Its protein product is CASSASEGRLPNNYGYTF.

This clone has a handful of counts. The J gene is TRBJ2-7, the V gene TRBV3-1 (or the pseudogene TRBV3-2); 9 bases align to TRBD2. The germline V gene has CDR1 LGHDT and CDR2 YNNKEL (reference sequence). The CDR3 loop spans 16 amino acids. The trim removed 0 bases at V and 3 bases at J, leaving 6 bases unmatched. The chain's CDR3 is CASSQDMASGNYEQYF. The CDR3 nucleotides read TGTGCCAGCAGCCAAGATATGGCTAGCGGGAACTACGAGCAGTACTTC.

In nucleotides, the CDR3 is TGTGCCAGTAGTTTGACAGGGCGGCGGGAAAAACTGTTTTTT. Protein sequence: CASSLTGRREKLFF. The chain recombines TRBV19 with TRBJ1-4, with 7 bases aligning to TRBD1. Germline assignment: CDR1 LNHDA and CDR2 SQIVND (reference sequence). V dropped 5 bases and J dropped 8; count of bases not matched to a gene: 8. The CDR3 runs 14 residues.